One and the same sample provided the 32 T cell receptor beta chains below, sequenced in a study of blood T cell repertoires in COVID-19. Produced via immunoSEQ multiplex PCR; TCRdb's table is partial and in-frame only. The profile shows 100,000 or so clones, approximately 81% of them singletons. Sequencing was carried out using peripheral blood. The receptors come from a woman in her 70s with active or convalescent COVID-19.

This clone was observed a single time. The chain is built from TRBV7-2 and TRBJ2-5, with D perhaps matching TRBD2 (7 bases). Trimming pared 3 bases from V and 1 base from J, leaving 15 bases between. This CDR3 has 16 residues. Per the germline V gene, CDR1 is SGHTA and CDR2 is FQGNSA. The chain's CDR3 is CASSLGRGVVQETQYF. The CDR3 bases are TGTGCCAGCAGCTTGGGGAGGGGGGTGGTCCAAGAGACCCAGTACTTC.

V gene TRBV2 combines with J gene TRBJ2-7, with a possible D match to TRBD1 (6 bases). The CDR3 has 13 amino acids. Germline V gene data show CDR1 as SNHLY and CDR2 as FYNNEI. Trimming shortened V by 9 bases and J by 2 bases, and 14 bases separated the two germline ends. This CDR3 is CASRTDFAYEQYF. The DNA for the CDR3 is TGTGCCAGTAGGACAGATTTCGCCTACGAGCAGTACTTC.

The rearrangement links TRBV3-1 (or the pseudogene TRBV3-2) to TRBJ2-3, with TRBD1 as a possible D gene (6 bases). The CDR3 has 14 amino acids. Germline V CDR1 and CDR2: LGHDT, YNNKEL (reference sequence). Deletions cut 4 bases from V and 3 bases from J, with 11 bases between. The CDR3 sequence: CASSPRGSTDTQYF. CDR3 in DNA: TGTGCCAGCAGCCCCAGGGGTAGTACAGATACGCAGTATTTT.

The chain carries TRBV27 and TRBJ1-2; no clear D. The germline gives CDR1 MNHEY, CDR2 SMNVEV (reference sequence). This CDR3 has 13 residues. The V and J ends lost 3 bases and 1 base respectively, with 6 bases between them. CDR3 in DNA: TGTGCCAGCAGTTTGGGAGTTAACTATGGCTACACCTTC. Its translation: CASSLGVNYGYTF.

This rearrangement joins TRBV6-6 to TRBJ2-3; 11 bases map to TRBD2. The length of the CDR3 is 16 residues. After removal of 5 bases from V and 2 bases from J, the junction contained 6 bases not matched to a gene. The germline V gene encodes CDR1 MNHNY and CDR2 SVGAGI (reference sequence). CDR3 nucleotides: TGTGCCAGCAGTAACCCTAGCGGGGGGTCCACAGATACGCAGTATTTT. Protein sequence: CASSNPSGGSTDTQYF.

The chain employs TRBV5-4 and TRBJ1-2; TRBD1 is a possible D gene (6 bases). Germline V gene lookup returns CDR1 SGHNT and CDR2 YYREEE (reference sequence). The CDR3 length is 12 residues. Deletions cut 4 bases from V and 9 bases from J, with 13 bases between. CDR3 sequence reads: CASSATGWRYTF. CDR3 nucleotides: TGTGCCAGCAGCGCCACAGGGTGGCGCTACACCTTC.

This clone was recorded only once. The rearrangement links TRBV5-5 to TRBJ2-2, with a possible D match to TRBD2 (6 bases). The V end was cut by 3 bases, the J end by 4 bases, with 19 bases between. The CDR3 totals 17 residues. Germline CDR1 SGHKS, CDR2 YYEKEE (reference sequence). CDR3 sequence: CASSSGGTPATTGELFF. CDR3 in DNA: TGTGCCAGCAGCTCAGGAGGGACTCCAGCGACCACCGGGGAGCTGTTTTTT.

Only a few counts were recorded for this clone. The chain is built from TRBV18 and TRBJ2-1; possible D gene TRBD2, 6 bases. Trimming removed 3 bases at V and 4 bases at J, with 13 bases between. The CDR3 spans 15 residues. Germline loops: CDR1 KGHSH, CDR2 LQKENI. The CDR3 protein is CASSPPSGPYNEQFF. CDR3 nucleotides: TGTGCCAGCTCACCCCCCAGCGGGCCATACAATGAGCAGTTCTTC.

The chain joins TRBV3-1 (or the pseudogene TRBV3-2) to TRBJ2-3; the match to TRBD1 covers 8 bases. The CDR3 totals 13 residues. The V gene end was trimmed by 0 bases and the J gene end by 13 bases; junction bases not matched to a gene: 6. Germline CDR1 reads LGHDT; CDR2 reads YNNKEL (reference sequence). The CDR3 reads CASSQDLQGGEYF. CDR3 DNA sequence: TGTGCCAGCAGCCAAGATCTACAGGGGGGCGAGTATTTT.

The gene calls are TRBV28 and TRBJ2-7; no definite D call. Trimming cost V 4 bases and J 0 bases, with 7 bases left between them. Germline-derived CDR1 and CDR2 are MDHEN and SYDVKM. This CDR3 is 13 amino acids long. The CDR3 coding sequence is TGTGCCAGCAGTTATAGCAGCTCCTACGAGCAGTACTTC. This encodes CASSYSSSYEQYF. The variable domain in full, completed from reference TRBV28 and TRBJ2-7, reads DVKVTQSSRYLVKRTGEKVFLECVQDMDHENMFWYRQDPGLGLRLIYFSYDVKMKEKGDIPEGYSVSREKKERFSLILESASTNQTSMYLCASSYSSSYEQYFGPGTRLTVT.

The chain carries TRBV7-6 and TRBJ2-3; D gene uncertain. The germline V gene has CDR1 SGHVS and CDR2 FNYEAQ. V was shortened by 1 base and J by 2 bases, with 7 bases between the two germline ends. The CDR3 extends over 14 amino acids. In DNA form, the CDR3 reads TGTGCCAGCAGCTTAGTGATAGCCACAGATACGCAGTATTTT. This encodes CASSLVIATDTQYF.

CDR3 in amino acids: CASSQDLTGEVYQQYF. DNA for the CDR3: TGCGCCAGCAGCCAAGATTTGACAGGGGAGGTGTACCAGCAGTACTTC. This chain links TRBV4-3 with TRBJ2-7; 8 bases align to TRBD1. The CDR3 runs to 16 residues. The germline gives CDR1 LGHNA, CDR2 YSLEER. The J segment lost 8 bases and the V segment lost 0 bases, leaving 12 bases of the junction unmatched.

The V gene is TRBV10-3, the J gene TRBJ2-3; 13 bases line up with TRBD2. This CDR3 comprises 16 residues. From germline, CDR1 is ENHRY and CDR2 SYGVKD. Trimming cost V 2 bases and J 3 bases; bases outside gene matches: 2. Here the CDR3 DNA reads TGTGCCATCAGTGAGCGGACTAGCGGGAGTACAGATACGCAGTATTTT. Translating it yields CAISERTSGSTDTQYF.

The gene calls are TRBV15 and TRBJ1-5; 7 positions agree with TRBD1. CDR3 length equals 15 residues. Germline V gene lookup returns CDR1 LNHNV and CDR2 YYDKDF (reference sequence). Trimming at V came to 0 bases and at J to 5 bases, leaving 4 bases not matched to a gene. The CDR3 region is CATSRDWDSDQPQHF. CDR3 coding DNA: TGTGCCACCAGCAGAGATTGGGACAGTGATCAGCCCCAGCATTTT.

To note about this clone: The sample carries other DNA sequences with the same CDR3. V gene TRBV5-1 combines with J gene TRBJ2-3, with 10 bases that match TRBD2. With 0 bases clipped from V and 6 bases from J, the junction kept 4 bases outside the gene matches. CDR1 is SGHRS and CDR2 is YFSETQ in the germline V gene. The CDR3 consists of 15 residues. The CDR3 coding sequence is TGCGCCAGCAGCTTGGGGCTAGCGGGGGTCGATACGCAGTATTTT. Translated: CASSLGLAGVDTQYF.

The chain combines TRBV4-1 with TRBJ2-5; 8 bases fit TRBD1. The CDR3 consists of 14 residues. The germline CDR1 and CDR2 sequences are MGHRA and YSYEKL. V lost 5 bases, J lost 5 bases, and 7 bases stayed unmatched. The CDR3 protein is CASSAQGAGETQYF. The CDR3 DNA is TGCGCCAGCAGCGCTCAGGGGGCTGGGGAGACCCAGTACTTC.

The gene calls are TRBV19 and TRBJ1-5; 11 nucleotides match TRBD1. CDR3 length equals 14 residues. Per germline, CDR1 LNHDA and CDR2 SQIVND (reference sequence). Trimming took 9 bases from V and 11 from J; bases not matched to a gene: 12. CDR3 residues: CASGQGASRYTQHF. The CDR3, as DNA: TGTGCCAGCGGACAGGGGGCCAGCAGGTATACCCAGCATTTT.

The chain combines TRBV2 with TRBJ1-2, with 7 bases fitting TRBD1. The J segment lost 2 bases and the V segment lost 2 bases, leaving 2 bases of the junction unmatched. The CDR3 spans 14 residues. Looked up from germline, CDR1 is SNHLY and CDR2 is FYNNEI. The CDR3 DNA sequence: TGTGCCAGCAGTGAATGGGACAGCAACTATGGCTACACCTTC. This codes for CASSEWDSNYGYTF.

This chain joins TRBV18 and TRBJ1-1; D is unresolved. Trimming pared 6 bases from V and 10 bases from J, leaving 18 bases between. This CDR3 is built from 13 residues. Germline-derived CDR1 and CDR2 are KGHSH and LQKENI. The CDR3 DNA reads as TGTGCCAGCTCCCCTACTCTCCAAGCAGGAGCTTTCTTT. Its protein product is CASSPTLQAGAFF.

The rearrangement joins TRBV7-2 to TRBJ1-3; D is undetermined. The length of the CDR3 is 13 residues. CDR1 is SGHTA, CDR2 FQGNSA, per germline. Trimming left V 5 bases short and J 3 bases short, with 8 bases between. The CDR3 region is CASSNKNGNTIYF. In DNA form, the CDR3 reads TGTGCCAGCAGCAACAAAAATGGAAACACCATATATTTT.

This sequence joins TRBV6-2 or TRBV6-3 and TRBJ2-7; 7 nucleotides agree with TRBD2. Germline assignment: CDR1 MNHEY and CDR2 SVGEGT. J gave up 2 bases and V 2 bases, and 6 bases lay outside the gene matches. CDR3 length equals 15 residues. CDR3 coding DNA: TGTGCCAGCAGTTACCAGCGGGGACCAACCTACGAGCAGTACTTC. Translated: CASSYQRGPTYEQYF.

The V call is TRBV7-2, the J call TRBJ2-7, with D hard to call. V dropped 2 bases and J dropped 0 bases, with 8 bases sitting between them. Germline CDR1 is SGHTA and CDR2 is FQGNSA. CDR3 length equals 14 residues. CDR3 sequence: CASSLPSGSYEQYF. The CDR3, as DNA: TGTGCCAGCAGCTTACCGTCGGGCTCCTACGAGCAGTACTTC. Combining the CDR3 with reference TRBV7-2 and TRBJ2-7 gives the whole variable domain GAGVSQSPSNKVTEKGKDVELRCDPISGHTALYWYRQSLGQGLEFLIYFQGNSAPDKSGLPSDRFSAERTGGSVSTLTIQRTQQEDSAVYLCASSLPSGSYEQYFGPGTRLTVT.

This chain links TRBV5-1 with TRBJ1-3; D remains ambiguous. V was shortened by 5 bases and J by 0 bases, with 9 bases between the two germline ends. This CDR3 is built from 14 residues. Per the germline V gene, CDR1 is SGHRS and CDR2 is YFSETQ. The CDR3 loop is CASRSDPSGNTIYF. The CDR3 DNA follows: TGCGCCAGCAGGAGCGACCCCTCTGGAAACACCATATATTTT.

This sequence joins TRBV2 and TRBJ2-3; the match to TRBD2 covers 7 bases. CDR3 length: 12 residues. Germline V gene data show CDR1 as SNHLY and CDR2 as FYNNEI. J lost 13 bases, V lost 6 bases, and 10 bases had no gene match. The CDR3 nucleotides read TGTGCCAGCAGCGTCCTAGCGGAAGCGGAGTATTTT. Amino acid sequence: CASSVLAEAEYF.

There are a few counts of this clone. The V gene is TRBV30, the J gene TRBJ1-2; possible D gene TRBD1, 5 bases. The CDR3 consists of 17 residues. The V end lost 7 bases, the J end lost 7 bases, and 31 bases lay between the germline ends. Per germline, CDR1 GTSNPN and CDR2 SVGIG (reference sequence). CDR3 sequence reads: CASRNPYPREGIGGYTF. CDR3 nucleotide sequence: TGTGCCTCACGAAACCCCTACCCCAGGGAGGGGATTGGTGGCTACACCTTC.

The chain has TRBV6-5 and TRBJ2-1, with TRBD2 matching over 11 bases. The V gene's germline CDR1 is MNHEY and CDR2 SVGAGI. The CDR3 consists of 14 residues. V trimming: 9 bases; J trimming: 8 bases; junction bases outside the gene matches: 9. CDR3 DNA: TGTGCCAGTATTAGCGGGGGGGCTGGGGATGAGCAGTTCTTC. This gives the protein CASISGGAGDEQFF.

The J gene is TRBJ2-7, the V gene TRBV9; 7 positions agree with TRBD1. Germline CDR1 reads SGDLS; CDR2 reads YYNGEE. The CDR3 runs 14 residues. V lost 3 bases and J lost 7; bases outside the gene matches: 10. The CDR3 here is CASSAGQPQGEQYF. For the CDR3, the DNA is TGTGCCAGCAGCGCGGGACAGCCCCAAGGGGAGCAGTACTTC.

The chain recombines TRBV5-8 with TRBJ1-5; 11 bases align to TRBD1. The V and J ends lost 5 bases and 6 bases, in that order; junction bases with no gene match: 1. This CDR3 is built from 13 residues. Germline CDR1 is SGHTS and CDR2 is YDEGEE. The chain's CDR3 is CASRGTGGQPQHF. The CDR3 DNA is TGTGCCAGCAGGGGGACAGGGGGTCAGCCCCAGCATTTT. Supplemented by reference TRBV5-8 and TRBJ1-5, the full variable domain reads EAGVTQSPTHLIKTRGQQATLRCSPISGHTSVYWYQQALGLGLQFLLWYDEGEERNRGNFPPRFSGRQFPNYSSELNVNALELEDSALYLCASRGTGGQPQHFGDGTRLSIL.

Here the CDR3 reads CAWKRGQLYGYTF. For the CDR3, the DNA is TGTGCCTGGAAGCGGGGGCAACTCTATGGCTACACCTTC. J is TRBJ1-2 and V is TRBV30, with D possibly being TRBD1 (6 bases). CDR3 size: 13 residues. Between the trimmed V and J ends, which lost 4 bases and 4 bases, there was a span of 13 bases. Looked up from germline, CDR1 is GTSNPN and CDR2 is SVGIG (reference sequence).

The rearrangement links TRBV11-2 to TRBJ2-1; 9 bases line up with TRBD2. CDR3 size: 14 residues. From germline, CDR1 is SGHAT and CDR2 FQNNGV. The trim removed 2 bases at V and 7 bases at J, leaving 3 bases unmatched. CDR3 sequence: CASSLRGGANEQFF. In DNA, the CDR3 is TGTGCCAGCAGCTTACGCGGGGGGGCGAATGAGCAGTTCTTC.

The genes are TRBV6-6 and TRBJ1-2, with D tentatively TRBD1 (6 bases). V was trimmed by 6 bases and J by 0 bases, leaving 14 bases between them. The CDR3 extends over 15 amino acids. Looked up from germline, CDR1 is MNHNY and CDR2 is SVGAGI (reference sequence). This chain's CDR3 is CASSRRQDSNYGYTF. The CDR3 DNA reads as TGTGCCAGCAGCCGACGACAGGACTCTAACTATGGCTACACCTTC.

The rearrangement joins TRBV3-1 (or the pseudogene TRBV3-2) to TRBJ1-1; weak D call: TRBD1 (6 bases). The V gene's germline CDR1 is LGHDT and CDR2 YNNKEL (reference sequence). Trimming pared 6 bases from V and 6 bases from J, leaving 8 bases between. This CDR3 spans 11 amino acids. CDR3 in DNA: TGTGCCAGCAGAGGGGGTCCTGAAGCTTTCTTT. Translated: CASRGGPEAFF.